Following are 26 T cell receptor beta chains from one sample sequenced in a study of T cells in Graves' hyperthyroidism and ophthalmopathy. The TCR beta CDR3 regions underwent amplification using RNA transcripts as the source. The TCR CDR3 was amplified in a first-round RT-PCR using the HTBI primer set. Via MiXCR, TCRdb re-called the multiplex PCR reads, giving one row per CDR3 protein. Altogether roughly 380,000 distinct CDR3 sequences are present, around an eighth being singletons, with the ten largest covering less than 25%. Sequencing input: blood. Receptors originate from a man in his thirties or forties with Graves' hyperthyroidism that later progressed to Graves' ophthalmopathy.

This clonotype was detected only a few times. The chain joins TRBV9 to TRBJ1-4; 7 bases are a match to TRBD1. CDR3 size: 14 residues. The germline V gene encodes CDR1 SGDLS and CDR2 YYNGEE. With 4 bases clipped from V and 5 bases from J, the junction kept 5 bases outside the gene matches. The CDR3 sequence: CASSRDRWNEKLFF. DNA of the CDR3: TGTGCCAGCAGCAGGGACAGATGGAATGAAAAACTGTTTTTT.

V is TRBV6-1 and J is TRBJ1-5, with unresolved D. This CDR3 has 16 amino acids. V gave up 5 bases and J gave up 2 bases, with 16 bases separating them. Germline V gives CDR1 MNHNS, CDR2 SASEGT. CDR3 sequence: CASSYSRARGNQPQHF. The CDR3 region has the DNA TGTGCCAGCAGTTACTCAAGGGCAAGAGGCAATCAGCCCCAGCATTTT.

This clonotype was counted at least ten times. The chain employs TRBV2 and TRBJ1-2; D not certain. CDR3 size: 13 residues. V lost 2 bases and J 2 bases, leaving 6 bases between the germline ends. Germline assignment: CDR1 SNHLY and CDR2 FYNNEI. The CDR3: CASSERQNYGYTF. The CDR3 coding sequence is TGTGCCAGCAGTGAACGGCAGAACTATGGCTACACCTTC.

The sample holds many counts of this clonotype. The genes are TRBV7-9 and TRBJ2-1, with 13 bases aligning to TRBD2. Germline loops: CDR1 SEHNR, CDR2 FQNEAQ (reference sequence). This CDR3 comprises 14 residues. J was trimmed by 5 bases and V by 8 bases; bases with no gene match: 3. For the CDR3, the DNA is TGTGCCAGCGCGACTAGCGGGGGGAACAATGAGCAGTTCTTC. As protein: CASATSGGNNEQFF. Combining the CDR3 with reference TRBV7-9 and TRBJ2-1 gives the whole variable domain DTGVSQNPRHKITKRGQNVTFRCDPISEHNRLYWYRQTLGQGPEFLTYFQNEAQLEKSRLLSDRFSAERPKGSFSTLEIQRTEQGDSAMYLCASATSGGNNEQFFGPGTRLTVL.

Many counts were recorded for this clonotype. The V and J genes are TRBV11-2 and TRBJ2-1; TRBD2 might be the D (6 bases). This CDR3 spans 14 amino acids. Germline V gene data show CDR1 as SGHAT and CDR2 as FQNNGV. Deletions cut 1 base from V and 5 bases from J, with 9 bases between. The CDR3 nucleotides are TGTGCCAGCAGCTTAGGACTAGACAACAATGAGCAGTTCTTC. Protein: CASSLGLDNNEQFF.

This clonotype was seen more than once but under ten times. Since a much larger clone is just one base distant, this may be a read error. The V and J genes are TRBV20-1 and TRBJ2-7; 8 bases match TRBD1. CDR1 is DFQATT, CDR2 SNEGSKA, per germline (reference sequence). The V segment lost 0 bases and the J segment 2 bases; nucleotides outside the gene matches: 3. The CDR3 runs 14 residues. The CDR3 is CSARDHRGAYEQYF. The CDR3 DNA follows: TGCAGTGCTAGAGATCACAGGGGGGCCTACGAGCAGTACTTC.

This clonotype occurred many times. The chain has TRBV30 and TRBJ2-5, with D perhaps matching TRBD1 (6 bases). This CDR3 contains 14 residues. V dropped 3 bases and J dropped 2 bases, with 13 bases sitting between them. Germline CDR1 GTSNPN, CDR2 SVGIG (reference sequence). CDR3 amino acids: CAWSGWTVQETQYF. The DNA for the CDR3 is TGTGCCTGGAGCGGATGGACAGTTCAAGAGACCCAGTACTTC.

The chain is built from TRBV10-1 and TRBJ2-1, with TRBD2 matching 12 bases. The junction had 11 bases not matched to a gene; V was cut back by 6 bases and J by 8 bases. The CDR3 runs to 16 residues. The germline CDR1 and CDR2 sequences are WNHNN and SYGVQD (reference sequence). For the CDR3, the DNA is TGCGCCAGCAGCCCCAGCGGACTAGCGGGGCGGTATGAGCAGTTCTTC. Protein sequence: CASSPSGLAGRYEQFF.

This clonotype was counted ten times or more. The chain uses TRBV7-6 and TRBJ2-1, with a tentative D call TRBD1 (6 bases). Per germline, CDR1 SGHVS and CDR2 FNYEAQ. The V end was cut by 5 bases, the J end by 5 bases, with 13 bases between. The CDR3 sequence is 14 residues long. Written as DNA, the CDR3 is TGTGCCAGCAGCCCACGGGACAACCACAATGAGCAGTTCTTC. Its protein product is CASSPRDNHNEQFF.

The chain employs TRBV6-1 and TRBJ2-6, with 9 bases matching TRBD1. Germline loops: CDR1 MNHNS, CDR2 SASEGT. Unmatched junction bases numbered 7, after V lost 9 bases and J lost 7 bases. CDR3 length: 14 residues. The DNA of the CDR3 is TGTGCCAGTGGGACAGGGAATGCAGCCAACGTCCTGACTTTC. It codes for CASGTGNAANVLTF.

The CDR3 region is CSAAGTLNNSPLHF. CDR3 nucleotides: TGCAGTGCCGCCGGGACACTTAATAATTCACCCCTCCACTTT. The chain links TRBV20-1 to TRBJ1-6; tentative D call: TRBD1 (6 bases). Trimming took off 6 bases at V and 5 bases at J, with 14 bases between the two ends. This CDR3 has 14 residues. Germline CDR1 and CDR2: DFQATT and SNEGSKA (reference sequence).

This clonotype was recorded many times. The chain employs TRBV10-2 and TRBJ2-7; D gene uncertain. The CDR3 contains 14 residues. V lost 2 bases and J 0 bases, leaving 8 bases between the germline ends. Germline CDR1 is WSHSY and CDR2 is SAAADI. For the CDR3, the DNA is TGCGCCAGCAGTGAGGAGTGGAGCTCCTACGAGCAGTACTTC. Translating it yields CASSEEWSSYEQYF.

This chain joins TRBV24-1 and TRBJ1-1, with 12 bases that match TRBD1. This CDR3 is built from 16 residues. From germline, CDR1 is KGHDR and CDR2 SFDVKD. After removal of 3 bases from V and 4 bases from J, the junction contained 5 bases not matched to a gene. The CDR3 bases are TGTGCCACCAGTGATAGGGGACAGGGGGCCGGCACTGAAGCTTTCTTT. Protein: CATSDRGQGAGTEAFF.

This clonotype came up many times. The chain employs TRBV20-1 and TRBJ1-1; 7 nucleotides match TRBD1. V was pared by 2 bases and J by 4 bases, with 4 bases of the junction left unmatched. CDR1 is DFQATT and CDR2 is SNEGSKA in the germline V gene (reference sequence). This CDR3 contains 13 residues. The CDR3 reads CSARPSGGTEAFF. The CDR3 DNA reads TGCAGTGCTAGACCCTCAGGGGGCACTGAAGCTTTCTTT.

The table lists this clonotype with many counts. V and J are TRBV20-1 and TRBJ2-7; TRBD2 is a possible D gene (6 bases). The V end lost 3 bases, the J end lost 1 base, and 13 bases lay between the germline ends. Germline loops: CDR1 DFQATT, CDR2 SNEGSKA (reference sequence). This CDR3 contains 14 residues. The CDR3 sequence: CSASFGGESYEQYF. CDR3 sequence (DNA): TGCAGTGCTAGTTTTGGCGGGGAGTCCTACGAGCAGTACTTC.

V is TRBV20-1 and J is TRBJ2-5; 7 positions match TRBD1. Germline-derived CDR1 and CDR2 are DFQATT and SNEGSKA (reference sequence). Trimming at V came to 1 base and at J to 1 base, leaving 6 bases not matched to a gene. The CDR3 has 15 residues. Here the CDR3 reads CSARGDRLFQETQYF. The CDR3 nucleotides are TGCAGTGCTAGAGGGGACAGACTTTTCCAAGAGACCCAGTACTTC.

This clonotype turned up a few times. The chain carries TRBV9 and TRBJ2-3, with 12 bases identical to TRBD2. With 3 bases clipped from V and 8 bases from J, the junction kept 7 bases outside the gene matches. The CDR3 extends over 15 amino acids. Germline lookup yields CDR1 SGDLS and CDR2 YYNGEE. CDR3 sequence (DNA): TGTGCCAGCAGCGCAACGACTAGCGGGGGCGGTACGCAGTATTTT. Its protein product is CASSATTSGGGTQYF.

Ten or more counts support this clonotype. The genes are TRBV28 and TRBJ2-7, with 9 nucleotides matching TRBD2. Germline-derived CDR1 and CDR2 are MDHEN and SYDVKM. CDR3 length: 17 residues. V gave up 7 bases and J gave up 4 bases; unmatched junction bases: 17. The CDR3 nucleotides read TGTGCCAGCAACCCCAGGATGGGGGCGGGGGGGCTATACGAGCAGTACTTC. Its translation is CASNPRMGAGGLYEQYF.

In this sample, this clonotype turned up a few times. V is TRBV12-3 or TRBV12-4 and J is TRBJ1-2; no clear D gene. Trimming pared 6 bases from V and 8 bases from J, leaving 10 bases between. This CDR3 has 11 residues. The CDR3 loop is CASSLTEGYTF. CDR3 DNA sequence: TGTGCCAGCAGCTTAACAGAGGGCTACACCTTC.

As for this clonotype: Just one base apart from a much larger clone, this may be a read error. The chain carries TRBV20-1 and TRBJ2-3; a weak D match, TRBD2 (6 bases). CDR3 length equals 16 residues. Per the germline V gene, CDR1 is DFQATT and CDR2 is SNEGSKA (reference sequence). With 0 bases removed from V and 4 bases from J, the gap between germline ends came to 17 bases. This CDR3 is CSAREVKVAAADTQYF. In DNA, the CDR3 is TGCAGTGCTAGAGAGGTGAAGGTAGCGGCAGCAGATACGCAGTATTTT.

The chain has TRBV30 and TRBJ2-7; D is unclear. The CDR3 runs to 11 residues. V lost 2 bases and J 1 base, leaving 3 bases between the germline ends. Germline values: CDR1 GTSNPN, CDR2 SVGIG (reference sequence). The chain's CDR3 is CAWSMSYEQYF. Here the CDR3 DNA reads TGTGCCTGGAGTATGTCCTACGAGCAGTACTTC.

Only a few counts were recorded for this clonotype. The chain links TRBV29-1 to TRBJ1-3; 7 positions match TRBD1. From germline, CDR1 is SQVTM and CDR2 ANQGSEA. CDR3 length: 15 amino acids. V gave up 2 bases and J gave up 3 bases; unmatched junction bases: 7. The CDR3 loop reads CSVEPRQGVGNTIYF. The CDR3 DNA follows: TGCAGCGTTGAACCACGACAGGGAGTTGGAAACACCATATATTTT.

Ten or more counts support this clonotype. The rearrangement links TRBV9 to TRBJ2-1; 10 bases are shared with TRBD2. CDR1 is SGDLS and CDR2 is YYNGEE in the germline V gene. CDR3 length: 15 amino acids. After removal of 2 bases from V and 7 bases from J, the junction contained 6 bases not matched to a gene. The DNA for the CDR3 is TGTGCCAGCAGCGTCCAAGCGGGGGGGCAAAATGAGCAGTTCTTC. Translated, it gives CASSVQAGGQNEQFF.

This clonotype was found many times. The CDR3 nucleotides are TGTGCCAGCAGTTTAAGGCGACAGGGGTCCTACACCGGGGAGCTGTTTTTT. Translation: CASSLRRQGSYTGELFF. The V call is TRBV12-3 or TRBV12-4, the J call TRBJ2-2, with 8 bases identical to TRBD1. The V segment lost 2 bases and the J segment 3 bases; nucleotides outside the gene matches: 8. The length of the CDR3 is 17 residues.

This clonotype was seen at least ten times. The chain couples TRBV28 to TRBJ1-5; the D gene is possibly TRBD1 (5 bases). With 3 bases removed from V and 0 bases from J, the gap between germline ends came to 12 bases. Per germline, CDR1 MDHEN and CDR2 SYDVKM. CDR3 length equals 16 residues. DNA of the CDR3: TGTGCCAGCAGTTTTGGGACCTTATATAGCAATCAGCCCCAGCATTTT. It yields the protein CASSFGTLYSNQPQHF. Using reference TRBV28 and TRBJ1-5 for the parts outside the CDR3, the full variable domain is DVKVTQSSRYLVKRTGEKVFLECVQDMDHENMFWYRQDPGLGLRLIYFSYDVKMKEKGDIPEGYSVSREKKERFSLILESASTNQTSMYLCASSFGTLYSNQPQHFGDGTRLSIL.

This clonotype was counted between two and nine times. This sequence joins TRBV3-1 and TRBJ1-4; weak D call: TRBD1 (5 bases). The CDR3 loop spans 17 amino acids. Germline-derived CDR1 and CDR2 are LGHDT and YNNKEL (reference sequence). Trimming pared 0 bases from V and 7 bases from J, leaving 18 bases between. CDR3: CASSQDNLGGEGEKLFF. DNA for the CDR3: TGTGCCAGCAGCCAAGATAACCTTGGGGGGGAAGGTGAAAAACTGTTTTTT.